The rows below give T cell receptor beta chains drawn from one sample of a study of human T cells and chemical hapten exposure. In TCRdb, the RACE reads were re-called with MiXCR into one record per CDR3 protein. The sample records some 39,000 distinct CDR3 sequences, 8% to 10% being singletons. Sample: whole blood, taken in connection with sensitization to the hapten diphenylcyclopropenone (DPC). Receptor source: a man aged 45-65 years with alopecia areata. Some clones in this sample may be carry-over from other donors' samples. The CDR3 runs from the conserved cysteine through the conserved F or W. Each record gives: D gene, J gene, V gene, clone size, CDR3 protein, CDR3 DNA. The D gene is left open where the match is weak. The listing skips clone size in some rows; elsewhere it reads once, few, many or a size class.

d_call: -; j_call: TRBJ1-3; v_call: TRBV9; clone_size: few; cdr3_aa: CASSPDGSGSGNTIYF; cdr3_nt: TGTGCCAGCAGCCCTGATGGCTCAGGCTCTGGAAACACCATATATTTT
d_call: -; j_call: TRBJ1-4; v_call: TRBV28; clone_size: many; cdr3_aa: CASSLGGANSALFF; cdr3_nt: TGTGCCAGCAGTTTGGGGGGGGCGAACTCGGCACTGTTTTTT
d_call: -; j_call: TRBJ2-2; v_call: TRBV2; clone_size: many; cdr3_aa: CASSEDTGELFF; cdr3_nt: TGTGCCAGCAGTGAAGACACCGGGGAGCTGTTTTTT
d_call: -; j_call: TRBJ2-2; v_call: TRBV6-6; clone_size: many; cdr3_aa: CASSYEGTGELFF; cdr3_nt: TGTGCCAGCAGTTACGAGGGGACCGGGGAGCTGTTTTTT
d_call: TRBD1; j_call: TRBJ1-2; v_call: TRBV29-1; clone_size: many; cdr3_aa: CSVGGQVVSGYTF; cdr3_nt: TGCAGCGTTGGGGGACAGGTTGTTAGTGGCTACACCTTC
d_call: TRBD1; j_call: TRBJ2-7; v_call: TRBV12-5; clone_size: many; cdr3_aa: CASGLVPTLPWTGEQRSYEQYF; cdr3_nt: TGTGCTAGTGGTTTGGTCCCGACGCTCCCCTGGACAGGGGAACAGAGGTCCTACGAGCAGTACTTC
d_call: TRBD2; j_call: TRBJ2-1; v_call: TRBV11-2; clone_size: many; cdr3_aa: CASRNAAGGNYNEQFF; cdr3_nt: TGTGCCAGCAGAAATGCCGCGGGAGGGAACTACAATGAGCAGTTCTTC
d_call: TRBD2; j_call: TRBJ2-3; v_call: TRBV27; clone_size: many; cdr3_aa: CASSLSGGRAGDTQYF; cdr3_nt: TGTGCCAGCAGTTTATCCGGCGGGAGGGCCGGAGATACGCAGTATTTT
d_call: -; j_call: TRBJ1-1; v_call: TRBV6-6; clone_size: -; cdr3_aa: CASSYLENTEAFF; cdr3_nt: TGTGCCAGCAGTTACCTGGAGAACACTGAAGCTTTCTTT
d_call: -; j_call: TRBJ2-7; v_call: TRBV10-2; clone_size: many; cdr3_aa: CASSESPGDRSYEQYF; cdr3_nt: TGCGCCAGCAGTGAGTCGCCTGGGGACCGCTCCTACGAGCAGTACTTC
d_call: -; j_call: TRBJ1-5; v_call: TRBV6-2/TRBV6-3; clone_size: few; cdr3_aa: CASSYGPGQPQHF; cdr3_nt: TGTGCCAGCAGTTACGGTCCGGGTCAGCCCCAGCATTTT
d_call: TRBD2; j_call: TRBJ2-1; v_call: TRBV6-2/TRBV6-3; clone_size: -; cdr3_aa: CASSYPLGSGRPEQFF; cdr3_nt: TGTGCCAGCAGTTACCCGCTAGGTAGCGGGAGACCTGAGCAGTTCTTC
d_call: -; j_call: TRBJ1-2; v_call: TRBV29-1; clone_size: -; cdr3_aa: CSAARRQVYGYTF; cdr3_nt: TGCAGCGCAGCAAGGAGGCAAGTCTACGGCTACACCTTC
d_call: -; j_call: TRBJ2-7; v_call: TRBV29-1; clone_size: -; cdr3_aa: CSVGTEYYEQYF; cdr3_nt: TGCAGCGTCGGGACTGAATACTACGAGCAGTACTTC
d_call: -; j_call: TRBJ1-5; v_call: TRBV28; clone_size: many; cdr3_aa: CASSLNNQPQHF; cdr3_nt: TGTGCCAGCAGTTTAAACAATCAGCCCCAGCATTTT
d_call: -; j_call: TRBJ1-2; v_call: TRBV11-2; clone_size: many; cdr3_aa: CASSSEGGLYGYTF; cdr3_nt: TGTGCCAGCAGTTCGGAGGGGGGGCTTTATGGCTACACCTTC
d_call: TRBD2; j_call: TRBJ2-3; v_call: TRBV2; clone_size: -; cdr3_aa: CASSEALGLAGSTDTQYF; cdr3_nt: TGTGCCAGCAGTGAAGCGCTTGGACTAGCGGGAAGCACAGATACGCAGTATTTT
d_call: TRBD1; j_call: TRBJ2-5; v_call: TRBV12-3/TRBV12-4; clone_size: many; cdr3_aa: CASSSGTGGSETQYF; cdr3_nt: TGTGCCAGCAGTTCAGGGACAGGGGGCTCGGAGACCCAGTACTTC
d_call: -; j_call: TRBJ1-4; v_call: TRBV12-3/TRBV12-4; clone_size: many; cdr3_aa: CASTWGRGGKLFF; cdr3_nt: TGTGCCAGCACCTGGGGACGAGGGGGAAAACTGTTTTTT
d_call: TRBD1; j_call: TRBJ1-6; v_call: TRBV6-1; clone_size: few; cdr3_aa: CASSADRGGSPLHF; cdr3_nt: TGTGCCAGCAGTGCTGACAGGGGAGGTTCACCCCTCCACTTT
d_call: TRBD2; j_call: TRBJ2-7; v_call: TRBV20-1; clone_size: many; cdr3_aa: CSAGPRSGRAKSRPGEQYF; cdr3_nt: TGCAGTGCTGGGCCAAGGAGCGGGAGGGCAAAGTCGAGACCGGGGGAGCAGTACTTC
d_call: -; j_call: TRBJ2-3; v_call: TRBV29-1; clone_size: medium-sized; cdr3_aa: CSVEEIPDTQYF; cdr3_nt: TGCAGCGTTGAGGAGATCCCAGATACGCAGTATTTT
d_call: -; j_call: TRBJ2-1; v_call: TRBV6-5; clone_size: few; cdr3_aa: CASSRERVGEQFF; cdr3_nt: TGTGCCAGCAGTAGGGAACGGGTGGGTGAGCAGTTCTTC
d_call: TRBD1; j_call: TRBJ2-7; v_call: TRBV7-8; clone_size: many; cdr3_aa: CASSPSPGTGLHEQYF; cdr3_nt: TGTGCCAGCAGCCCCAGTCCCGGGACAGGGTTGCACGAGCAGTACTTC
d_call: -; j_call: TRBJ2-7; v_call: TRBV6-7; clone_size: -; cdr3_aa: CASSYSTESSYEQYF; cdr3_nt: TGTGCCAGCAGTTACAGTACCGAAAGCTCCTACGAGCAGTACTTC
d_call: -; j_call: TRBJ2-1; v_call: TRBV27; clone_size: few; cdr3_aa: CASRLSPQFAYNEQFF; cdr3_nt: TGTGCCAGCAGACTTTCCCCCCAGTTCGCCTACAATGAGCAGTTCTTC
d_call: -; j_call: TRBJ2-3; v_call: TRBV5-1; clone_size: once; cdr3_aa: CASSLEGGYTDTQYF; cdr3_nt: TGCGCCAGCAGCTTGGAGGGCGGATACACAGATACGCAGTATTTT
d_call: TRBD2; j_call: TRBJ2-3; v_call: TRBV3-1; clone_size: many; cdr3_aa: CASSGLAGPTDTQYF; cdr3_nt: TGTGCCAGCAGTGGACTAGCGGGTCCGACAGATACGCAGTATTTT
d_call: -; j_call: TRBJ2-2; v_call: TRBV3-2; clone_size: many; cdr3_aa: CASSPGLAGAWTGELFF; cdr3_nt: TGTGCCAGCAGCCCGGGACTAGCGGGAGCATGGACCGGGGAGCTGTTTTTT
d_call: TRBD1; j_call: TRBJ2-7; v_call: TRBV6-6; clone_size: -; cdr3_aa: CASSRGQGAYEQYF; cdr3_nt: TGTGCCAGCAGTAGGGGACAGGGTGCCTACGAGCAGTACTTC
d_call: TRBD2; j_call: TRBJ2-1; v_call: TRBV6-6; clone_size: many; cdr3_aa: CASTAPPASGIYNEQFF; cdr3_nt: TGTGCCAGCACCGCTCCACCTGCTAGCGGGATCTACAATGAGCAGTTCTTC
d_call: TRBD1; j_call: TRBJ1-4; v_call: TRBV4-3; clone_size: many; cdr3_aa: CASSQSTGANEKLFF; cdr3_nt: TGCGCCAGCAGCCAATCTACAGGGGCTAATGAAAAACTGTTTTTT
d_call: TRBD2; j_call: TRBJ2-1; v_call: TRBV4-1; clone_size: many; cdr3_aa: CASSQDWPSGSYEQFF; cdr3_nt: TGCGCCAGCAGCCAAGATTGGCCTAGCGGGAGCTATGAGCAGTTCTTC
d_call: -; j_call: TRBJ1-2; v_call: TRBV11-2; clone_size: many; cdr3_aa: CASSLAPGLRQGYGYTF; cdr3_nt: TGTGCCAGCAGCTTAGCGCCTGGACTCCGCCAGGGCTATGGCTACACCTTC
d_call: TRBD2; j_call: TRBJ2-1; v_call: TRBV29-1; clone_size: -; cdr3_aa: CSGGTSGNNEQFF; cdr3_nt: TGCAGCGGGGGGACTAGCGGGAACAATGAGCAGTTCTTC
d_call: TRBD2; j_call: TRBJ2-7; v_call: TRBV4-2; clone_size: many; cdr3_aa: CASSFTSGSSYEQYF; cdr3_nt: TGTGCCAGCAGCTTTACTAGCGGCAGCTCCTACGAGCAGTACTTC
d_call: -; j_call: TRBJ2-7; v_call: TRBV18; clone_size: -; cdr3_aa: CASSPRWGSRYF; cdr3_nt: TGTGCCAGCTCACCACGATGGGGGAGTAGGTACTTC
d_call: -; j_call: TRBJ2-1; v_call: TRBV29-1; clone_size: -; cdr3_aa: CSVEDIQVNEQFF; cdr3_nt: TGCAGCGTTGAAGATATTCAGGTCAATGAGCAGTTCTTC
d_call: -; j_call: TRBJ2-7; v_call: TRBV7-9; clone_size: many; cdr3_aa: CASSLTGISYEQYF; cdr3_nt: TGTGCCAGCAGCTTAACCGGGATCTCCTACGAGCAGTACTTC
d_call: TRBD2; j_call: TRBJ2-3; v_call: TRBV7-2; clone_size: few; cdr3_aa: CASSLEGAGGPVNTQYF; cdr3_nt: TGTGCCAGCAGCTTAGAAGGAGCGGGAGGGCCGGTAAATACGCAGTATTTT
d_call: -; j_call: TRBJ2-5; v_call: TRBV7-2; clone_size: many; cdr3_aa: CASSLEATLGAQYF; cdr3_nt: TGTGCCAGCAGCTTAGAGGCGACCCTCGGGGCCCAGTACTTC
d_call: TRBD2; j_call: TRBJ2-7; v_call: TRBV7-2; clone_size: many; cdr3_aa: CASSLATSEVYEQYF; cdr3_nt: TGTGCCAGCAGCTTAGCGACTAGCGAAGTTTACGAGCAGTACTTC
d_call: -; j_call: TRBJ1-5; v_call: TRBV19; clone_size: many; cdr3_aa: CASSPGTVSNQPQHF; cdr3_nt: TGTGCCAGTAGCCCAGGAACTGTTAGCAATCAGCCCCAGCATTTT
d_call: -; j_call: TRBJ2-2; v_call: TRBV5-1; clone_size: many; cdr3_aa: CASSPRTDTGELFF; cdr3_nt: TGCGCCAGCAGCCCAAGGACAGATACCGGGGAGCTGTTTTTT
d_call: -; j_call: TRBJ2-3; v_call: TRBV28; clone_size: -; cdr3_aa: CASSLPLSDTQYF; cdr3_nt: TGTGCCAGCAGTCTCCCGCTCTCAGATACGCAGTATTTT
d_call: -; j_call: TRBJ1-5; v_call: TRBV10-2; clone_size: many; cdr3_aa: CASRRSRENNQPQHF; cdr3_nt: TGCGCCAGTAGACGAAGCAGGGAGAACAATCAGCCCCAGCATTTT
d_call: -; j_call: TRBJ2-7; v_call: TRBV30; clone_size: few; cdr3_aa: CASFSRTLYEQYF; cdr3_nt: TGTGCCTCGTTTAGCAGGACTCTCTACGAGCAGTACTTC
d_call: TRBD1; j_call: TRBJ2-7; v_call: TRBV5-4; clone_size: -; cdr3_aa: CASSRDSGSSYEQYF; cdr3_nt: TGTGCCAGCAGCCGGGACAGTGGAAGCTCCTACGAGCAGTACTTC
d_call: -; j_call: TRBJ1-5; v_call: TRBV7-2; clone_size: many; cdr3_aa: CASSLGVSNQPQHF; cdr3_nt: TGTGCCAGCAGCTTAGGGGTGAGCAATCAGCCCCAGCATTTT
d_call: -; j_call: TRBJ1-5; v_call: TRBV15; clone_size: many; cdr3_aa: CATSRSLDQPQHF; cdr3_nt: TGTGCCACCAGCAGAAGCCTGGACCAGCCCCAGCATTTT
d_call: -; j_call: TRBJ2-7; v_call: TRBV6-1; clone_size: many; cdr3_aa: CASRPQVKEQYF; cdr3_nt: TGTGCCAGCAGGCCACAGGTAAAGGAGCAGTACTTC
d_call: TRBD1; j_call: TRBJ1-2; v_call: TRBV29-1; clone_size: many; cdr3_aa: CSSVGDSNYGYTF; cdr3_nt: TGCAGCTCGGTCGGGGACAGCAACTATGGCTACACCTTC
d_call: -; j_call: TRBJ2-1; v_call: TRBV18; clone_size: many; cdr3_aa: CASSPGTGTATYNEQFF; cdr3_nt: TGTGCCAGCTCACCCGGGACGGGGACCGCGACCTACAATGAGCAGTTCTTC
d_call: -; j_call: TRBJ1-3; v_call: TRBV7-2; clone_size: many; cdr3_aa: CASSRKEQTGNTIYF; cdr3_nt: TGTGCCAGCAGTCGAAAGGAGCAAACTGGAAACACCATATATTTT